These 28 T cell receptor beta chains were all obtained from the same sample, sequenced in a study of blood T cell repertoires in COVID-19. Profiling relied on immunoSEQ multiplex PCR, and the TCRdb table lists in-frame clones only, not all of them. Of just under 250,000 clones in the sample, about 89% are singletons; the top ten hold 4.1%. Source material: PBMCs or T cells enriched from blood (not recorded which). These TCRs come from a woman in her 30s who had recovered from COVID-19.

V is TRBV19 and J is TRBJ2-1; D remains ambiguous. Germline V gene data show CDR1 as LNHDA and CDR2 as SQIVND (reference sequence). The V and J ends lost 5 bases and 0 bases respectively, with 8 bases between them. The CDR3 totals 14 residues. The CDR3, as DNA: TGTGCCAGTAGTCACTTAAGCTCCTACAATGAGCAGTTCTTC. Protein sequence: CASSHLSSYNEQFF.

The chain carries TRBV4-3 and TRBJ2-7, with 8 bases that match TRBD2. V gave up 8 bases and J gave up 2 bases; unmatched junction bases: 11. There are 15 residues in the CDR3. CDR1 is LGHNA and CDR2 is YSLEER in the germline V gene. The CDR3 region has the DNA TGCGCCAGCGCCATACGAACGGGAGGGCCCTACGAGCAGTACTTC. Protein sequence: CASAIRTGGPYEQYF.

The sample holds one count of this clone. The chain has TRBV10-1 and TRBJ1-6; no clear D. V lost 8 bases and J 10 bases, leaving 18 bases between the germline ends. CDR3 length: 14 residues. Germline lookup yields CDR1 WNHNN and CDR2 SYGVQD (reference sequence). The CDR3 here is CASYCSGKDSPLHF. The CDR3 nucleotides are TGCGCCAGCTACTGCTCGGGGAAGGACTCACCCCTCCACTTT.

This chain links TRBV6-5 with TRBJ1-1, with D unresolved. The germline CDR1 and CDR2 sequences are MNHEY and SVGAGI. This CDR3 contains 14 residues. V was cut by 4 bases and J by 3 bases, with 12 bases left in between. CDR3 bases: TGTGCCAGCAGTTCCCGTAGAAGTGACACTGAAGCTTTCTTT. Its protein product is CASSSRRSDTEAFF.

The rearrangement joins TRBV27 to TRBJ2-1, with a tentative D call TRBD2 (6 bases). V was clipped by 5 bases and J by 4 bases, with 18 bases between them. The CDR3 extends over 16 amino acids. Germline V CDR1 and CDR2: MNHEY, SMNVEV (reference sequence). CDR3 amino acids: CASSVFWLASYNEQFF. DNA for the CDR3: TGTGCCAGCAGTGTCTTCTGGCTAGCGTCATACAATGAGCAGTTCTTC.

This clone was observed once. This chain links TRBV14 with TRBJ1-2; D is ambiguous. The germline V and J ends were trimmed by 0 bases and 7 bases, with 15 bases remaining between them. This CDR3 has 15 residues. Germline-derived CDR1 and CDR2 are SGHDN and FVKESK. The CDR3 loop reads CASSQDRAGRGGYTF. CDR3 sequence (DNA): TGTGCCAGCAGCCAAGATCGGGCAGGCCGGGGTGGCTACACCTTC.

J is TRBJ2-1 and V is TRBV18, with 8 bases lining up with TRBD2. The V and J ends lost 1 base and 6 bases, in that order; junction bases with no gene match: 5. The CDR3 loop spans 15 amino acids. Germline V gene data show CDR1 as KGHSH and CDR2 as LQKENI. The CDR3 DNA reads TGTGCCAGCTCACCACAGGTCCTAGCGGGCAATGAGCAGTTCTTC. Its translation is CASSPQVLAGNEQFF. The whole variable domain, remainder taken from reference TRBV18 and TRBJ2-1, is NAGVMQNPRHLVRRRGQEARLRCSPMKGHSHVYWYRQLPEEGLKFMVYLQKENIIDESGMPKERFSAEFPKEGPSILRIQQVVRGDSAAYFCASSPQVLAGNEQFFGPGTRLTVL.

This clone is a singleton in its sample. V and J are TRBV7-9 and TRBJ1-1; D is perhaps TRBD1 (6 bases). Trimming took off 4 bases at V and 1 base at J, with 10 bases between the two ends. The germline V gene encodes CDR1 SEHNR and CDR2 FQNEAQ (reference sequence). The CDR3 has 14 amino acids. The CDR3 DNA reads TGTGCCAGCAGCTCACAGGGAAAGAACACTGAAGCTTTCTTT. It encodes CASSSQGKNTEAFF.

The rearrangement links TRBV20-1 to TRBJ1-2; no reliable D call. CDR3 length: 10 residues. Germline V gene lookup returns CDR1 DFQATT and CDR2 SNEGSKA (reference sequence). The CDR3 DNA reads as TGCAGGCTGGGTGAGGGTGGCTACACCTTC. As protein: CRLGEGGYTF.

This chain uses TRBV28 with TRBJ2-1; TRBD2 agrees at 10 bases. The length of the CDR3 is 10 residues. Germline-derived CDR1 and CDR2 are MDHEN and SYDVKM. V lost 10 bases, J lost 15 bases, and 6 bases stayed unmatched. The CDR3 sequence: CATSGLATFF. The CDR3 DNA follows: TGTGCCACCTCGGGACTAGCGACGTTCTTC.

The chain couples TRBV30 to TRBJ2-7; D call uncertain. Looked up from germline, CDR1 is GTSNPN and CDR2 is SVGIG (reference sequence). V lost 1 base to trimming and J lost 5 bases, with 6 bases between them. The CDR3 is 11 amino acids. CDR3 amino acids: CAWSALNEQYF. The CDR3 DNA reads as TGTGCCTGGAGTGCCCTTAACGAGCAGTACTTC. Combining the CDR3 with reference TRBV30 and TRBJ2-7 gives the whole variable domain SQTIHQWPATLVQPVGSPLSLECTVEGTSNPNLYWYRQAAGRGLQLLFYSVGIGQISSEVPQNLSASRPQDRQFILSSKKLLLSDSGFYLCAWSALNEQYFGPGTRLTVT.

The chain combines TRBV28 with TRBJ1-2; D gene ambiguous. V was cut by 2 bases and J by 0 bases, with 13 bases left in between. CDR1 MDHEN and CDR2 SYDVKM come from the germline V gene. CDR3 size: 16 residues. CDR3 loop: CASSLDLKGANYGYTF. The DNA of the CDR3 is TGTGCCAGCAGTTTAGACCTAAAAGGAGCTAACTATGGCTACACCTTC.

This rearrangement joins TRBV19 to TRBJ2-1, with 9 bases fitting TRBD2. The germline V gene has CDR1 LNHDA and CDR2 SQIVND (reference sequence). This CDR3 is built from 14 residues. The V segment lost 1 base and the J segment 7 bases; nucleotides outside the gene matches: 2. The CDR3 region has the DNA TGTGCCAGTAGTATAGGCGGGAGGGGGAATGAGCAGTTCTTC. It is translated as CASSIGGRGNEQFF.

The rearrangement links TRBV6-6 to TRBJ1-1; 11 bases fit TRBD1. Per the germline V gene, CDR1 is MNHNY and CDR2 is SVGAGI (reference sequence). V lost 3 bases to trimming and J lost 5 bases; unmatched junction nucleotides: 2. The CDR3 has 14 residues. The chain's CDR3 is CASSYWDRGTEAFF. The DNA for the CDR3 is TGTGCCAGCAGTTATTGGGACAGGGGGACTGAAGCTTTCTTT.

The CDR3 reads CASSVGGGSSYNEQFF. In nucleotides, the CDR3 is TGTGCCAGCAGTGTAGGGGGAGGGAGCTCCTACAATGAGCAGTTCTTC. The chain is built from TRBV2 and TRBJ2-1; weak D call: TRBD2 (7 bases). Germline lookup yields CDR1 SNHLY and CDR2 FYNNEI. The CDR3 is 16 amino acids. V lost 4 bases to trimming and J lost 0 bases, with 13 bases between them.

J is TRBJ2-2 and V is TRBV7-6; D may be TRBD2 (6 bases). The germline V and J ends were trimmed by 5 bases and 0 bases, with 13 bases remaining between them. Germline CDR1 SGHVS, CDR2 FNYEAQ. The CDR3 is 16 amino acids. This CDR3 is CASSPTGGTNTGELFF. For the CDR3, the DNA is TGTGCCAGCAGCCCTACCGGAGGGACGAACACCGGGGAGCTGTTTTTT.

Only one count was recorded for this clone. The V and J genes are TRBV24-1 and TRBJ2-5, with 10 positions matching TRBD2. Germline trimming cut 1 base from V and 5 bases from J; bases unmatched to any gene: 9. In germline, CDR1 is KGHDR, CDR2 SFDVKD. The CDR3 covers 17 residues. CDR3 sequence (DNA): TGTGCCACCAGTGATTTCTGGGCTAGCGGGGGTCGGGAGACCCAGTACTTC. It is translated as CATSDFWASGGRETQYF.

The chain has TRBV5-5 and TRBJ1-2; D may be TRBD1 (5 bases). The CDR3 consists of 16 residues. V lost 2 bases and J 0 bases, leaving 14 bases between the germline ends. Germline lookup yields CDR1 SGHKS and CDR2 YYEKEE (reference sequence). The CDR3 DNA is TGTGCCAGCAGCTTAAGCCGGGACTACGCTAACTATGGCTACACCTTC. Its translation is CASSLSRDYANYGYTF.

This chain's CDR3 is CASSAGGGTNEKLFF. DNA for the CDR3: TGTGCCAGCAGTGCCGGGGGGGGCACTAATGAAAAACTGTTTTTT. The gene calls are TRBV9 and TRBJ1-4, with D possibly TRBD1 on 6 matching bases. V dropped 5 bases and J dropped 2 bases, with 13 bases sitting between them. The CDR3 has 15 amino acids. Germline V gives CDR1 SGDLS, CDR2 YYNGEE.

J is TRBJ2-3 and V is TRBV19; 7 bases are shared with TRBD1. V trimming: 1 base; J trimming: 0 bases; junction bases outside the gene matches: 4. The CDR3 totals 16 residues. CDR1 LNHDA and CDR2 SQIVND come from the germline V gene (reference sequence). The CDR3 sequence is CASSIVGQISTDTQYF. DNA of the CDR3: TGTGCCAGTAGTATAGTGGGACAGATAAGCACAGATACGCAGTATTTT.

J is TRBJ2-7 and V is TRBV28, with 7 bases aligning to TRBD1. This CDR3 contains 14 residues. Looked up from germline, CDR1 is MDHEN and CDR2 is SYDVKM. V lost 5 bases and J lost 3; bases outside the gene matches: 7. The CDR3 DNA reads as TGTGCCAGCAGTCCCGACAGGGTGGTCTACGAGCAGTACTTC. Protein product: CASSPDRVVYEQYF.

The chain couples TRBV4-3 to TRBJ1-6; the match to TRBD1 covers 11 bases. The CDR3 loop spans 18 amino acids. After removal of 0 bases from V and 9 bases from J, the junction contained 10 bases not matched to a gene. From germline, CDR1 is LGHNA and CDR2 YSLEER. The CDR3 nucleotides read TGCGCCAGCAGCCAAGAGATGGTGCTGGGGACAGGGGGTTCACCCCTCCACTTT. It specifies CASSQEMVLGTGGSPLHF.

The chain has TRBV4-3 and TRBJ2-3, with 9 bases identical to TRBD2. The CDR3 loop spans 18 amino acids. The germline CDR1 and CDR2 sequences are LGHNA and YSLEER. V was pared by 4 bases and J by 6 bases, with 17 bases of the junction left unmatched. The CDR3 region is CASSRHDKTSGPVDTQYF. In DNA form, the CDR3 reads TGCGCCAGCAGCCGGCATGATAAGACTAGCGGACCGGTTGATACGCAGTATTTT.

This sequence joins TRBV7-2 and TRBJ1-2; D is undetermined. This CDR3 has 14 amino acids. Germline values: CDR1 SGHTA, CDR2 FQGNSA. V was trimmed by 3 bases and J by 8 bases, leaving 16 bases between them. CDR3: CASSFPQPSWGYTF. CDR3 sequence (DNA): TGTGCCAGCAGCTTCCCACAGCCCTCTTGGGGCTACACCTTC.

The chain links TRBV4-1 to TRBJ1-2, with TRBD1 matching over 8 bases. Looked up from germline, CDR1 is MGHRA and CDR2 is YSYEKL. This CDR3 has 15 amino acids. V lost 4 bases, J lost 8 bases, and 12 bases stayed unmatched. CDR3 nucleotides: TGCGCCAGCAGCCCGTCCGCAACAGGGGGATACGGCTACACCTTC. Translation: CASSPSATGGYGYTF.

V usage is TRBV10-3 and J usage is TRBJ2-2; D might be TRBD2 (5 bases). Deletions cut 3 bases from V and 5 bases from J, with 13 bases between. This CDR3 region has 15 residues. The germline V gene encodes CDR1 ENHRY and CDR2 SYGVKD. CDR3: CAISDKPPGTGELFF. The CDR3 coding sequence is TGTGCCATCAGTGATAAGCCCCCGGGAACCGGGGAGCTGTTTTTT.

This rearrangement joins TRBV4-2 to TRBJ2-7, with 14 bases fitting TRBD2. This CDR3 comprises 16 residues. V lost 0 bases, J lost 4 bases, and 2 bases stayed unmatched. Germline lookup yields CDR1 LGHNA and CDR2 YNFKEQ. The CDR3 loop is CASSQDWTSGRYEQYF. CDR3 nucleotide sequence: TGTGCCAGCAGCCAAGATTGGACTAGCGGGAGGTACGAGCAGTACTTC.

The V gene is TRBV4-1, the J gene TRBJ1-2; no clear D. Germline V CDR1 and CDR2: MGHRA, YSYEKL. V lost 0 bases and J 1 base, leaving 12 bases between the germline ends. The CDR3 length is 16 residues. DNA for the CDR3: TGCGCCAGCAGCCAAGATGGCCTCGTCGTTAACTATGGCTACACCTTC. It codes for CASSQDGLVVNYGYTF.